This TCR beta chain was retrieved from a study of T cells after yellow fever vaccination (dated by TCRdb to between 2019 and 2020). Describing the broader study: Libraries from fractions with low cell numbers were prepared with the SMART-Seq v4 Ultra Low Input RNA kit. Blood was drawn at multiple timepoints before and after primary and secondary immunization, with bulk PBMC replicates and cell subsets isolated. Two healthy male donors, one aged 18 to 30 and one aged 30 to 40 years, were included in the cohort. To track T-cell clones before and after primary and booster YFV17D yellow fever vaccination, bulk TCR alpha and beta repertoires were sequenced longitudinally.

TCR cDNA was synthesized by 5'RACE template switching, which introduced a universal primer site and unique molecular identifiers. Priming for cDNA synthesis came from both the TCR alpha and TCR beta constant segments. Library amplification involved two PCR steps, and the second step added sample barcodes and sequencing adapters. Sequencing of the libraries was done on either Illumina HiSeq 2500 (2x100 bp) or NovaSeq (2x150 bp). In the source study's methods: MIGEC was used to demultiplex reads and collapse the reads into UMI consensus sequences, and MiXCR was used for V(D)J alignment. Vaccine-responding clonotypes were identified with edgeR using replicate PBMC samples, with FDR below 0.01 and a log2 fold change above 5 up to day 15 being required. Bulk clonotypes were assigned CD4 or CD8 identity according to which sequenced CD4 or CD8 repertoire held them at higher abundance. Clones were called with MiXCR by TCRdb after fastp trimmed the public reads at Q25, and only in-frame beta chains were retained. CDR3 protein sequences are deduplicated, and each keeps its most common genes and DNA. The V and J calls, along with clone size, are taken from TCRdb and not from the paper's own processing. The sample has hundreds of thousands of distinct CDR3 sequences on record, approximately 10% of them singletons. Roughly 18% of the sample lies in the top ten.

This sample's treatment or condition label indicates: live attenuated yellow fever vaccine strain. At each blood-draw timepoint, two biological replicates of bulk PBMCs were collected. PBMCs were isolated from peripheral blood using a standard Ficoll-Paque protocol. TriZol was used to extract RNA from bulk PBMCs, CD4 and CD8 fractions, and dextramer-positive and dextramer-negative fractions. The CDR3 numbers 13 residues from cysteine through phenylalanine. The kept DNA is CDR3 alone, 39 bases in frame from the first base. Trimming removed 2 bases from V and 7 bases from J, leaving 9 bases between the germline ends. The germline V gene supplies CDR1 LGHNA and CDR2 YNFKEQ. Summary of the overall study and its limitations: Because abundant contaminating clonotypes from the bulk population could be contained in FACS-sorted repertoires, computational filtering was required. The secondary T-cell response was weaker than the primary response but faster, peaking on day 5 instead of day 15. A small share of clonotypes occurred in both CD4 and CD8 compartments, likely arising from convergent recombination. After the booster, most clones that had expanded after primary vaccination were detected again (approximately 95% of CD4 and 88% of CD8), suggesting broad maintenance of memory. Only a couple of donors were included in the study, so the extent to which the findings can be generalized is limited.

This clonotype came up a few times. Its antigen is still unknown. No per-base quality is available; no much larger clone lies one base away. This material consisted of PBMCs, taken on the day of the first yellow fever vaccination. This TCR was recovered from a man younger than 30 who received the YFV17D yellow fever vaccine. The receptor chain draws on TRBV4-2 and TRBJ1-5; no D gene is confidently identified. Here is the DNA: TGTGCCAGCAGCCAATCTGACGGACAGCCCCAGCATTTT. This translates into CASSQSDGQPQHF.